This T cell receptor beta chain was found in a study of neurological immune-mediated disorders (dated by TCRdb to between 2018 and 2021). Turning to the overall study: Peripheral blood TCR-beta repertoires from HTLV-I-associated myelopathy (HAM/TSP) patients, multiple sclerosis patients and healthy controls were compared by UMI-based sequencing. The roughly 110 TCR-beta libraries included longitudinal samples, technical triplicates and paired sorted CD4+ and CD8+ T-cell subsets alongside PBMC samples. To precisely calculate how much the frequency of each individual clone varied, libraries were sequenced in technical triplicate. The cohort included roughly 71 subjects: about 14 with HAM/TSP, about 34 with multiple sclerosis, and around 20 healthy controls. Here is what the overall study found, with its caveats: Across subjects, expanded clones never shared an identical CDR3 amino acid sequence, which suggests that the TCR-beta repertoires in every group were private. TCR clonal expansion was greatest in HAM/TSP patients and smallest in MS patients, who ranked below even healthy controls.

CDR1 DFQATT and CDR2 SNEGSKA are derived from the germline V gene (reference sequence). The CDR3 has 13 amino acids, counting the end cysteine and phenylalanine. This entry keeps only the CDR3 DNA: 39 bases, framed from base 1. V is pared back by 1 base and J by 1 base, with 4 bases lying between the germline termini. cDNA was synthesized by template-switch 5'RACE using a primer with a 10-nucleotide random unique molecular identifier that tagged each TCR transcript. Every sequencing run covered 15-18 subjects and yielded more than 200 million TCR-beta sequences. The RNeasy kit was used to extract total RNA. The KAPA Real-time Library Amplification kit was used to amplify TCR-beta VDJ regions with primers for the TCR constant region and the 5'RACE anchor. A first PCR added sample indexes and Illumina adaptors, after which a second PCR increased the library yield. After Ampure bead purification, the TCR product of roughly 650 bp was size-selected on a 2% E-gel SizeSelection system. Before pooling, library quality was assessed on a Bioanalyzer, concentration was determined with Qubit, and library quantification was performed with the Kapa Library Quantification kit. Paired-end 2 x 150 bp sequencing of the libraries was performed on an Illumina HiSeq 2500. To increase sequence diversity, roughly 25-31% phiX was spiked into each library pool. As for how the authors treated the data: The UMI-based MiGEC pipeline processed quality-filtered reads and removed over 80% of raw TCR sequences during error correction. VDJ genes were aligned to IMGT germline references, and clonotypes were defined by unique CDR3 amino acid sequence plus V-J genes. Clonal expansion, Shannon diversity, and CDR3 relatedness (CalcPairwiseDistances, ClusterSamples) were evaluated with VDJtools, and phylogenetic trees were built with CLCbio workbench. Expanded clones were defined as having at least 8 unique UMIs, based on coefficient-of-variation modelling across technical triplicates. TCRdb handled the public reads itself, with Q25 trimming in fastp and clone calling in MiXCR, and kept productive beta chains. Identical CDR3 proteins give one entry, which carries the most common genes and DNA. Here the V and J calls rest on TCRdb's processing, not on the authors' analysis. Counted in this sample were more than 30,000 distinct CDR3 sequences; 13% of them appeared once. More than 5% of the sample lies in the top ten.

This clonotype was found many times. What this receptor recognizes is not known. Nothing much larger sits one base from this clone, and base qualities are not available. This specimen's time point label, per the study, means: technical triplicate 2. For the sorted-subset TCR libraries, the starting material was about 920,000 sorted CD4+ or CD8+ T cells. Peripheral blood underwent Ficoll-Hypaque density gradient centrifugation to isolate PBMCs, which were then cryopreserved in liquid nitrogen. Paired sorted CD4+ and CD8+ subsets came from healthy controls, HAM/TSP patients and MS patients. This TCR derives from a female donor with HTLV-1-associated myelopathy (HAM/TSP). The chain couples TRBV20-1 to TRBJ2-2; no D gene call is confident. Material: CD4+ T cells from blood. The nucleotide sequence reads as follows: TGCAGTGCTAGAGTCCGGAACACCGGGGAGCTGTTTTTT. This gives the protein CSARVRNTGELFF.